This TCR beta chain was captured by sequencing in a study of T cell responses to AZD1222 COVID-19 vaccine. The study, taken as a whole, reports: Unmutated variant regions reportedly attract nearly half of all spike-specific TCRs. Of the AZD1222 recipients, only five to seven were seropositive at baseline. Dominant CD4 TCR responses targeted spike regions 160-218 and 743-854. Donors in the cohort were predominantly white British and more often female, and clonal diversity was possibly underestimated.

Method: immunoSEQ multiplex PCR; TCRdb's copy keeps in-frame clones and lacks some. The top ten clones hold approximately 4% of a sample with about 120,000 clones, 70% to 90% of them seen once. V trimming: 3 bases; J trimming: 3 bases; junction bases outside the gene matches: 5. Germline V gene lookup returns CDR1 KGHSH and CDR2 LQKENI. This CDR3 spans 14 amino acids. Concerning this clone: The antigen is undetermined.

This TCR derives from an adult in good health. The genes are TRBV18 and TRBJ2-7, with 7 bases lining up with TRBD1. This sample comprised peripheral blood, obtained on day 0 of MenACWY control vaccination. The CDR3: CASSPDRVHYEQYF. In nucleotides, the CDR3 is TGTGCCAGCTCACCTGACAGGGTTCACTACGAGCAGTACTTC. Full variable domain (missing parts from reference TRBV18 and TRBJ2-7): NAGVMQNPRHLVRRRGQEARLRCSPMKGHSHVYWYRQLPEEGLKFMVYLQKENIIDESGMPKERFSAEFPKEGPSILRIQQVVRGDSAAYFCASSPDRVHYEQYFGPGTRLTVT.